The T cell receptor beta chain under discussion was sequenced for a study of radiotherapy plus CTLA-4 blockade in lung cancer. The wider study: Around 20% of enrolled patients responded objectively, and about 30% had disease control.

Method: immunoSEQ multiplex PCR; TCRdb's copy keeps in-frame clones and lacks some. The sample shows roughly 66,000 clones, about four fifths of them seen only once. This CDR3 has 15 amino acids. CDR1 and CDR2 from the germline V gene are SQVTM and ANQGSEA. V lost 6 bases, J lost 0 bases, and 15 bases lay in between. The sequences come from peripheral blood, collected from a patient treated with radiotherapy plus ipilimumab. V is TRBV29-1 and J is TRBJ2-1; D not resolved. The TCR was taken from a human donor with non-small cell lung cancer who had a partial response to radiotherapy plus ipilimumab. CDR3 sequence (DNA): TGCAGCGTGCCCTCCGTGCGGCCCTCCTACAATGAGCAGTTCTTC. As protein: CSVPSVRPSYNEQFF.